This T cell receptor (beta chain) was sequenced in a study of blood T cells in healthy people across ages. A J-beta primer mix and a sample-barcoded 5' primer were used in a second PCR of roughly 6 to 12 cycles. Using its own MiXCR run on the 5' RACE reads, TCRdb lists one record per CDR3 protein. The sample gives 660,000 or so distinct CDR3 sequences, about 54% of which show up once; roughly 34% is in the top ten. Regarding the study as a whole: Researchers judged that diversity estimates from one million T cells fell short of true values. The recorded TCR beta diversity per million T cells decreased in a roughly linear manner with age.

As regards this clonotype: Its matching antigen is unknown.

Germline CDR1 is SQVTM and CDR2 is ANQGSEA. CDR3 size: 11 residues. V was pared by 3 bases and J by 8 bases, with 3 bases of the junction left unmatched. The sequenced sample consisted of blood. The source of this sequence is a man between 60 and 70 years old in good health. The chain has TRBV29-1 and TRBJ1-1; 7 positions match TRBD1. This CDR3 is CSVDGTAEAFF. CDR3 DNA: TGCAGCGTTGATGGGACAGCGGAAGCTTTCTTT.